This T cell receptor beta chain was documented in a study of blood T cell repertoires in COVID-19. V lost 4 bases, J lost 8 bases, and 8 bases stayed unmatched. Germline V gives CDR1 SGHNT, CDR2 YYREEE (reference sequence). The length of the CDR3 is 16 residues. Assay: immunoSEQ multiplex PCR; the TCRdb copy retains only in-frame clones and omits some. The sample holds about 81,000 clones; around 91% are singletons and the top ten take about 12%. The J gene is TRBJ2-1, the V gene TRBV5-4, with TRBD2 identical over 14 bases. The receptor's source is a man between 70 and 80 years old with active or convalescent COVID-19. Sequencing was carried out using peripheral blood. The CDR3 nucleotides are TGTGCCAGCAGCGAACGACTAGCGGGGGGGTCCGATGAGCAGTTCTTC. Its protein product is CASSERLAGGSDEQFF.